This TCR beta chain was recovered during a study of long-term antiretroviral therapy in people with HIV. The CDR3 consists of 14 residues. CDR1 LNHDA and CDR2 SQIVND come from the germline V gene (reference sequence). The junction had 4 bases not matched to a gene; V was cut back by 6 bases and J by 4 bases. An immunoSEQ assay, version v3.0, was performed at survey level. Produced via immunoSEQ multiplex PCR; TCRdb's table is partial and in-frame only. This table holds roughly 20,000 clones, around four fifths found once. The rearrangement joins TRBV19 to TRBJ1-4, with 8 bases aligning to TRBD1. The sample consisted of unsorted PBMCs, taken about 4 years after starting antiretroviral therapy. The receptor was isolated from a man between 18 and 29 years old with HIV. The DNA for the CDR3 is TGTGCCAGTAGGCCGGGACAGGTTAATGAAAAACTGTTTTTT. It codes for CASRPGQVNEKLFF.